This T cell receptor beta chain originates from a study of response to subunit inactivated influenza vaccine. CDR1 is MNHEY, CDR2 SMNVEV, per germline (reference sequence). This CDR3 is built from 15 residues. J gave up 5 bases and V 5 bases, and 9 bases lay outside the gene matches. TCRdb recomputed calls from the RT-PCR reads with MiXCR, one row per CDR3 protein. The sample lists hundreds of thousands of distinct CDR3 sequences; approximately 15% were seen once. The receptor's source is a man aged 50 to 59 who received an inactivated influenza vaccine. V and J are TRBV27 and TRBJ2-1, with 7 bases identical to TRBD1. The source was PBMCs from blood, collected 14 days before vaccination. The CDR3 protein is CASSPRRTGDNEQFF. The CDR3 region has the DNA TGTGCCAGCAGTCCCCGGAGGACAGGCGACAATGAGCAGTTCTTC.